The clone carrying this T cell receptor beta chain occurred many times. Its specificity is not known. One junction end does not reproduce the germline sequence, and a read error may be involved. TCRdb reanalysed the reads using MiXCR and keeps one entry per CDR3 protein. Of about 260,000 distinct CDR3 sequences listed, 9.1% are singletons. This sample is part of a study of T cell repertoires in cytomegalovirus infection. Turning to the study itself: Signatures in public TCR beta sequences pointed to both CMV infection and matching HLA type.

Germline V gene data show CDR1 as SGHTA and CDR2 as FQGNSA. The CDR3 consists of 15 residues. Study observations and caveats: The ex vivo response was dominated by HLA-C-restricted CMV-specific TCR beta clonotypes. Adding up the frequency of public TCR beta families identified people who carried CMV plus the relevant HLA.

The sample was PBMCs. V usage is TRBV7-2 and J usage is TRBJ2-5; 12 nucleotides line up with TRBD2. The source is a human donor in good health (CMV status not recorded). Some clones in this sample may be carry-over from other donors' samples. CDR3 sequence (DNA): TGTGCCAGCAGCCTAGCGGGGGGGCTATGGGGGACCCAGTACTTC. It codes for CASSLAGGLWGTQYF.